The clone carrying this T cell receptor beta chain was counted at least ten times. The antigen remains unidentified. The length of the CDR3 is 18 residues. CDR1 and CDR2 from the germline V gene are SGHAT and FQNNGV. V dropped 3 bases and J dropped 0; count of bases not matched to a gene: 5. TCRdb re-called the RT-PCR reads with MiXCR, one entry per CDR3 protein. Altogether about half a million distinct CDR3 sequences are present, 6.5% to 8% being singletons, with the ten largest covering roughly 13%. This specimen comes from a study of response to subunit inactivated influenza vaccine. Study-level results: Each seasonal influenza vaccination recruits few new T cells, the authors suggested.

This TCR came from a man aged 50 to 69 who received an inactivated influenza vaccine. Sequences were derived from PBMCs from blood, sampled around 2 years after vaccination. V is TRBV11-2 and J is TRBJ2-4; 13 nucleotides match TRBD2. The CDR3 DNA is TGTGCCAGCAGCTTTGGACTAGCGGGGGTAGGAGCCAAAAACATTCAGTACTTC. Translating gives CASSFGLAGVGAKNIQYF.